This entry lists 11 T cell receptor beta chains sequenced from one sample in a study of blood T cell repertoires in COVID-19. Profiled with immunoSEQ multiplex PCR; TCRdb holds only in-frame clones, not every one. The sample includes some 200,000 clones, 70% to 80% of them seen just once. The sample taken for sequencing was peripheral blood. These receptors originate from a woman in her forties or fifties with active or convalescent COVID-19.

This chain joins TRBV25-1 and TRBJ1-1; D perhaps matches TRBD1 (5 bases). Trimming took off 5 bases at V and 3 bases at J, with 13 bases between the two ends. Germline values: CDR1 MGHDK, CDR2 SYGVNS. The CDR3 extends over 14 amino acids. CDR3 in DNA: TGTGCCAGCAGTAAGAACAGGAGGGACACTGAAGCTTTCTTT. This translates into CASSKNRRDTEAFF.

This clone was counted a few times. The chain recombines TRBV7-2 with TRBJ2-7, with 9 bases lining up with TRBD1. CDR1 is SGHTA, CDR2 FQGNSA, per germline. The junction had 6 bases not matched to a gene; V was cut back by 2 bases and J by 1 base. There are 16 residues in the CDR3. The CDR3 protein is CASSLFPDRGSYEQYF. The CDR3 DNA is TGTGCCAGCAGCTTATTTCCGGACAGGGGTTCCTACGAGCAGTACTTC.

V usage is TRBV29-1 and J usage is TRBJ2-5, with D possibly matching TRBD2 (6 bases). CDR1 is SQVTM, CDR2 ANQGSEA, per germline. This CDR3 is 13 amino acids long. V gave up 7 bases and J gave up 1 base, with 13 bases separating them. The CDR3 here is CSATGLPQETQYF. CDR3 sequence (DNA): TGCAGCGCAACGGGACTCCCCCAAGAGACCCAGTACTTC. Full variable domain (outside the CDR3, taken from reference TRBV29-1 and TRBJ2-5): SAVISQKPSRDICQRGTSLTIQCQVDSQVTMMFWYRQQPGQSLTLIATANQGSEATYESGFVIDKFPISRPNLTFSTLTVSNMSPEDSSIYLCSATGLPQETQYFGPGTRLLVL.

The V and J genes are TRBV2 and TRBJ2-2; 9 bases fit TRBD2. The germline CDR1 and CDR2 sequences are SNHLY and FYNNEI. V shed 8 bases, J shed 4 bases, and the junction held 5 bases outside the gene matches. This CDR3 region has 14 residues. The CDR3, as DNA: TGTGCCAGCGCCGTTAGCGGGGGCACCGGGGAGCTGTTTTTT. Its translation: CASAVSGGTGELFF.

V and J are TRBV11-2 and TRBJ1-2; D not resolved. CDR1 SGHAT and CDR2 FQNNGV come from the germline V gene. Trimming pared 5 bases from V and 4 bases from J, leaving 11 bases between. The CDR3 has 13 amino acids. CDR3 DNA sequence: TGTGCCAGCAGCCAACCGGGGAGCTATGGCTACACCTTC. Protein sequence: CASSQPGSYGYTF.

This chain uses TRBV25-1 with TRBJ2-3; 12 bases line up with TRBD1. Germline V gene sequence: CDR1 MGHDK, CDR2 SYGVNS. J gave up 4 bases and V 5 bases, and 10 bases lay outside the gene matches. The length of the CDR3 is 17 residues. CDR3 in amino acids: CASSYLGTGGASDTQYF. The CDR3 DNA reads TGTGCCAGCAGTTACTTAGGGACAGGGGGCGCCTCAGATACGCAGTATTTT.

The count of this clone is one. The chain employs TRBV28 and TRBJ2-1, with TRBD2 matching over 9 bases. The germline V gene encodes CDR1 MDHEN and CDR2 SYDVKM. V shed 3 bases and J 5 bases; nucleotides not matched to a gene: 2. The CDR3 totals 14 residues. The CDR3 DNA reads as TGTGCCAGCAGTTTGTCTAGCGGGGACAATGAGCAGTTCTTC. It encodes CASSLSSGDNEQFF. Based on the CDR3 plus reference TRBV28 and TRBJ2-1, the full variable domain is DVKVTQSSRYLVKRTGEKVFLECVQDMDHENMFWYRQDPGLGLRLIYFSYDVKMKEKGDIPEGYSVSREKKERFSLILESASTNQTSMYLCASSLSSGDNEQFFGPGTRLTVL.

The V and J genes are TRBV3-1 (or the pseudogene TRBV3-2) and TRBJ1-3; D unclear. This CDR3 is built from 15 residues. Trimming took 0 bases from V and 4 from J, leaving 10 bases between them. Germline V gene data show CDR1 as LGHDT and CDR2 as YNNKEL (reference sequence). CDR3 DNA: TGTGCCAGCAGCCAAGATACTCGGTTCGGAAACACCATATATTTT. Its translation: CASSQDTRFGNTIYF.

The rearrangement uses TRBV18 and TRBJ2-1; 7 bases agree with TRBD2. Looked up from germline, CDR1 is KGHSH and CDR2 is LQKENI. The ends lost 6 bases at V and 3 bases at J; junction bases unmatched: 17. The CDR3 is 18 residues long. CDR3 amino acids: CASSPIQTGGGFYNEQFF. The DNA of the CDR3 is TGTGCCAGCTCGCCCATCCAAACAGGCGGGGGATTCTACAATGAGCAGTTCTTC.

The chain carries TRBV6-2 or TRBV6-3 and TRBJ2-2; a possible D gene is TRBD2 (6 bases). V was trimmed by 2 bases and J by 0 bases, leaving 10 bases between them. The V gene's germline CDR1 is MNHEY and CDR2 SVGEGT. The CDR3 totals 16 residues. The CDR3 loop is CASSYGAGTNTGELFF. The CDR3 bases are TGTGCCAGCAGTTACGGGGCGGGAACGAACACCGGGGAGCTGTTTTTT.

This chain joins TRBV5-6 and TRBJ1-6; 8 bases are shared with TRBD1. Germline V gene lookup returns CDR1 SGHDT and CDR2 YYEEEE. The ends lost 1 base at V and 10 bases at J; junction bases unmatched: 7. This CDR3 has 15 residues. The CDR3, as DNA: TGTGCCAGCAGCTTGCCGGGACAGGACGACTCACCCCTCCACTTT. It is translated as CASSLPGQDDSPLHF.